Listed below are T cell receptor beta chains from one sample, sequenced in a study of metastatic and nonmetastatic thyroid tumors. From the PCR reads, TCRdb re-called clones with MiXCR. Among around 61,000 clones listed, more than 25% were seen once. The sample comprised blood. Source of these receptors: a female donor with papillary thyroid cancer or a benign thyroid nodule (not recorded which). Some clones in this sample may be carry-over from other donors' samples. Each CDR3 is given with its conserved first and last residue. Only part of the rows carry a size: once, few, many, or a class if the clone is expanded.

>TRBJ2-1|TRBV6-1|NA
CASSRSLAGGSYNEQFF
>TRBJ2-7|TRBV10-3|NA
CATSGGQLNYEQYF
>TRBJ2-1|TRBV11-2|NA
CASSLEAGFNNEQFF
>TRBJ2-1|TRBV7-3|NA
CASSLDRGGFNEQFF
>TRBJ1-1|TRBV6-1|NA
CASSHGRSPGWTEAFF
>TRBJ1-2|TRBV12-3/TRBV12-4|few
CASSPPTGGAYGYTF
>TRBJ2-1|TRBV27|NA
CASGPGTGAIAEQFF
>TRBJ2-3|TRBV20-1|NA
CSAPRLDGADTQYF
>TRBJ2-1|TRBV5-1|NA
CASSPLTSSYNEQFF
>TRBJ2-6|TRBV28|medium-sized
CASRTDRDVGSGANVLTF
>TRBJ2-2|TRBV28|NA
CASSQPPGTRGTGELFF
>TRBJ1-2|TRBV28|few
CASREGRGWGYGYTF
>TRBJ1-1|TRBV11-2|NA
CASSLSWVETEAFF
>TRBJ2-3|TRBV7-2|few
CASSLHGTDTQYF
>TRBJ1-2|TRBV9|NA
CASSLPQTGWGNYGYTF
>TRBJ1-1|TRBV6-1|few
CASTVRLVDTEAFF
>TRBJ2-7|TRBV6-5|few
CASSYTGTGNWGEQYF
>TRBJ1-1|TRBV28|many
CASSLAREAFF
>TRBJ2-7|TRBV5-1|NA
CASSLSTPPEDYEQYF
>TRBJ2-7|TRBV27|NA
CASSDRGTYEQYF
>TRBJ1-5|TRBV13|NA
CASSLEQKQPQHF
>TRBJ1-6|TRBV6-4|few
CASSRQGIDSPLHF
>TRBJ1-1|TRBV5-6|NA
CASSGTLNTEAFF
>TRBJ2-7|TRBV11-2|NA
CASSLSGSRYEQYF
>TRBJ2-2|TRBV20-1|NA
CSARWSGGGDTGELFF
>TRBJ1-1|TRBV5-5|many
CASSLTYTNTEAFF
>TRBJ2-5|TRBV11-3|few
CASSLGRLGTGQETQYF
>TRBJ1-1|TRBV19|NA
CASSAKVSVNTEAFF
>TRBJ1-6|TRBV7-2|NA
CASSLAFGGDSPLHF
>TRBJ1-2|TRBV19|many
CASRLDETNYGYTF
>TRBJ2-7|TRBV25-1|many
CASSAYEQYF
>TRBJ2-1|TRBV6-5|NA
CASSYSAGPHQFF
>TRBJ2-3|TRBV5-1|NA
CASRHQSRGDTQYF
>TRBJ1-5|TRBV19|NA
CASSLRDRRYSNQPQHF
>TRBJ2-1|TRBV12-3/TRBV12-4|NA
CASSLSSGSDEQFF